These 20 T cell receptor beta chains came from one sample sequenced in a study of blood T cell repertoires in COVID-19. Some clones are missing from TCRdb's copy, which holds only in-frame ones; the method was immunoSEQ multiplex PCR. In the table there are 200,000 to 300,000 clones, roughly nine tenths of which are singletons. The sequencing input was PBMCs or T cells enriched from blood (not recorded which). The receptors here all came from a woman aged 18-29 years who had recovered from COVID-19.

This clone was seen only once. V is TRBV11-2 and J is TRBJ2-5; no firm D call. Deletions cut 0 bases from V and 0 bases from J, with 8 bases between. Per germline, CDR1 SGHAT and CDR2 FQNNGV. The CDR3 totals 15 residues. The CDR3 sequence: CASSLERQHQETQYF. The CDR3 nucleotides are TGTGCCAGCAGCTTAGAGCGTCAACACCAAGAGACCCAGTACTTC. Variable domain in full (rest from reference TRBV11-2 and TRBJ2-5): EAGVAQSPRYKIIEKRQSVAFWCNPISGHATLYWYQQILGQGPKLLIQFQNNGVVDDSQLPKDRFSAERLKGVDSTLKIQPAKLEDSAVYLCASSLERQHQETQYFGPGTRLLVL.

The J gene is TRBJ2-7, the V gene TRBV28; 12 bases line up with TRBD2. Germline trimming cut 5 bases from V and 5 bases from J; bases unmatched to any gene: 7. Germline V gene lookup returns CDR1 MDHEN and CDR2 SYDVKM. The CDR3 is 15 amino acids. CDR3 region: CASSPLAGGPDEQYF. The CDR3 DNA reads TGTGCCAGCAGTCCCCTAGCGGGAGGGCCGGACGAGCAGTACTTC.

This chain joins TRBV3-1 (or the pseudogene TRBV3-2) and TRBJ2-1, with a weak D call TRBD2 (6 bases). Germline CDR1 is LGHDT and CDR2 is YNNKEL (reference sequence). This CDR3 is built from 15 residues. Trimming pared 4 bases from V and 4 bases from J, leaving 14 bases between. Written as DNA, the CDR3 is TGTGCCAGCAGCCCACACGGCGGGACGTACAATGAGCAGTTCTTC. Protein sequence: CASSPHGGTYNEQFF.

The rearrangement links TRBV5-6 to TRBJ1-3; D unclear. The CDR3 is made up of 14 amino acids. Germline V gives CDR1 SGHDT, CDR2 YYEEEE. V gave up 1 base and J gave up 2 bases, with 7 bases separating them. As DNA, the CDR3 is TGTGCCAGCAGCTTGTCCGCAGCTGGAAACACCATATATTTT. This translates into CASSLSAAGNTIYF.

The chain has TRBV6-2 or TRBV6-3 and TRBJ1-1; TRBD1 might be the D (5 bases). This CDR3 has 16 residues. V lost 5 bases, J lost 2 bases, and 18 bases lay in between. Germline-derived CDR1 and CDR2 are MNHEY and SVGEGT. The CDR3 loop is CASSPGHRESNTEAFF. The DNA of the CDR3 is TGTGCCAGCAGTCCCGGACACAGAGAATCCAACACTGAAGCTTTCTTT.

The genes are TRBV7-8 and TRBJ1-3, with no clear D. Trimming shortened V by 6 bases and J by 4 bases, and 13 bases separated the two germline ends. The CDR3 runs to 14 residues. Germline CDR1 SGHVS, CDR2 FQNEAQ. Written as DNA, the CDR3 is TGTGCCAGCAGTCCAAACTTCTCCGGAAACACCATATATTTT. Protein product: CASSPNFSGNTIYF.

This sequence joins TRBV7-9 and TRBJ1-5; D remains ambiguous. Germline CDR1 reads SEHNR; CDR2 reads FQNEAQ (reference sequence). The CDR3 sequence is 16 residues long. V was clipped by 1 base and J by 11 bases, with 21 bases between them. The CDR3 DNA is TGTGCCAGCAGCTTAGGGCGTCTGAGAGGGCAGGAGGCCCAGCATTTT. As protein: CASSLGRLRGQEAQHF.

CDR3 coding DNA: TGTGCCAGCAGCAAAGCGCTCGGCTACGAGCAGTACTTC. Its translation: CASSKALGYEQYF. This chain links TRBV21-1 with TRBJ2-7; TRBD2 is the table's D call, not checked against the DNA. TRBV21-1 is a known pseudogene. The CDR3 contains 13 residues.

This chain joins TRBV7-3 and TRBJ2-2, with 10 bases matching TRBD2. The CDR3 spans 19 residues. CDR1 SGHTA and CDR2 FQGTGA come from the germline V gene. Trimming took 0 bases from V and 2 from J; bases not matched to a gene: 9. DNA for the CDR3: TGTGCCAGCAGCTTAACGGGTGTAGCGGGAGGCCCTAACACCGGGGAGCTGTTTTTT. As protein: CASSLTGVAGGPNTGELFF.

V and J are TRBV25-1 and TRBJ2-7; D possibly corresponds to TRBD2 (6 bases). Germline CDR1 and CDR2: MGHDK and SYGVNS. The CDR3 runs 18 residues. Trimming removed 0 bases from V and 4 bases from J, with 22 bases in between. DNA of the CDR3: TGTGCCAGCAGTGAATACGGGCGGGAAAGGATGACTCAGTACGAGCAGTACTTC. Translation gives CASSEYGRERMTQYEQYF.

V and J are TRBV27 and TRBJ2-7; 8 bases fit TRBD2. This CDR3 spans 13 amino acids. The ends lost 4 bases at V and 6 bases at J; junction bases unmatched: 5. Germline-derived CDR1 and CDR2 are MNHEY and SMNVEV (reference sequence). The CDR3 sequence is CASSSRGGREQYF. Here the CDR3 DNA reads TGTGCCAGCAGTTCCCGGGGGGGGCGCGAGCAGTACTTC.

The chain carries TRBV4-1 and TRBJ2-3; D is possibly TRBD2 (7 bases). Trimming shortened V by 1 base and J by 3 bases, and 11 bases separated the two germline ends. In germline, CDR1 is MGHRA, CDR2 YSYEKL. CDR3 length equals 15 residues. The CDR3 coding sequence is TGCGCCAGCAGCCAAGTGCGGGGGCTTACAGATACGCAGTATTTT. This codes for CASSQVRGLTDTQYF.

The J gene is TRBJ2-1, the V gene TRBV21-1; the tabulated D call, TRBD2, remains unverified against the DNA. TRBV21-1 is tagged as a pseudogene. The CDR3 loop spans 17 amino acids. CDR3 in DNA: TGTGCCAGCAGCTCACCCCGGGGGCGGGAGTCCTACAATGAGCAGTTCTTC. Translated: CASSSPRGRESYNEQFF.

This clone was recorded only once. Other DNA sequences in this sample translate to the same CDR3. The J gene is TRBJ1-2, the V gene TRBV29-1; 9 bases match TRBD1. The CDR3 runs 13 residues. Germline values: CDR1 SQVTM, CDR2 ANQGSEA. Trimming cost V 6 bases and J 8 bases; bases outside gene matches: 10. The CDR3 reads CSVETGTGYGYTF. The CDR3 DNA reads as TGCAGCGTGGAAACCGGGACAGGGTACGGCTACACCTTC.

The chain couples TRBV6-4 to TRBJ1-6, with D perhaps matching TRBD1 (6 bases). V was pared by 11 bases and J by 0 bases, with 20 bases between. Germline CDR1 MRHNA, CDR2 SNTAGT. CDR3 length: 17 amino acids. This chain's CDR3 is CASRVGTPSSYNSPLHF. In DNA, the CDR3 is TGTGCCTCCCGGGTGGGGACACCGAGCTCCTATAATTCACCCCTCCACTTT.

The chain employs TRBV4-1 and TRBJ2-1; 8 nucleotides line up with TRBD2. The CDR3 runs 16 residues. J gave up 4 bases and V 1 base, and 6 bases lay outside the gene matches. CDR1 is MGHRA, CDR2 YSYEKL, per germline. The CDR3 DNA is TGCGCCAGCAGCCAAGGTGGAGCGGGGGCGTACAATGAGCAGTTCTTC. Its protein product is CASSQGGAGAYNEQFF.

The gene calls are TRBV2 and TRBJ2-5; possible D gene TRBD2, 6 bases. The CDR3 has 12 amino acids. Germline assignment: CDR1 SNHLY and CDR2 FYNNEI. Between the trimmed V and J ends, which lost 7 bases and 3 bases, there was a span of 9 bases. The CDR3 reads CASMWGEETQYF. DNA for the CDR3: TGTGCCAGCATGTGGGGGGAAGAGACCCAGTACTTC.

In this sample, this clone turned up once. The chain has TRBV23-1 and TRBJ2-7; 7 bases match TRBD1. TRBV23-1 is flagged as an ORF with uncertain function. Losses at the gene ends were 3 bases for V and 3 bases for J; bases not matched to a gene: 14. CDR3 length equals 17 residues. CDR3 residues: CASSQGKQGDPVYEQYF. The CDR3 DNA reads TGCGCCAGCAGTCAGGGTAAGCAGGGGGACCCCGTCTACGAGCAGTACTTC.

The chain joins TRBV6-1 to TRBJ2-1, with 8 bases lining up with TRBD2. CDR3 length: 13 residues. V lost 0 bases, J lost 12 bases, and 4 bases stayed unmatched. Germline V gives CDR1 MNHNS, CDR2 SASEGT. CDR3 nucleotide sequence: TGTGCCAGCAGTGAAGCAGGGGCGGGGGGGCAGTTCTTC. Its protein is CASSEAGAGGQFF.

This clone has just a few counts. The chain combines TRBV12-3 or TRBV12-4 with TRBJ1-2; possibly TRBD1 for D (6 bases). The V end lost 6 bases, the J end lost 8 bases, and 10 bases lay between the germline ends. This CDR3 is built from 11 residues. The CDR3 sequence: CASSTGWGYTF. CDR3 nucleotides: TGTGCCAGCAGCACAGGGTGGGGCTACACCTTC.